This TCR beta chain derives from a study of T cell repertoires in cytomegalovirus infection. Study background: An indication of both CMV infection and matching HLA type came from public TCR beta signatures.

This clonotype was counted only a few times. The antigen is unknown. Germline loops: CDR1 MNHEY, CDR2 SVGEGT. V gave up 4 bases and J gave up 8 bases; unmatched junction bases: 7. This CDR3 has 16 amino acids. Findings of the study overall: Cumulative frequency of public TCR beta families picked out carriers of CMV plus the relevant HLA.

TCRdb recomputed calls from the reads with MiXCR, one row per CDR3 protein. The sample shows 40,000 to 55,000 distinct CDR3 sequences, over 15% of them seen only once. Source: CD8+ T cells from cultured PBMCs, taken from culture after CMV antigen stimulation. This clonotype was sampled from a human donor in good health (CMV status not recorded). Some clones in this sample may be carry-over from other donors' samples. This chain joins TRBV6-2 or TRBV6-3 and TRBJ2-1, with 14 bases identical to TRBD2. CDR3 loop: CASSWVPGLAGDEQFF. CDR3 bases: TGTGCCAGCAGTTGGGTACCGGGACTAGCGGGAGATGAGCAGTTCTTC.